Described below is a single T cell receptor beta chain sequence and its context. This clone was detected a few times. This receptor's antigen is unknown. There are no base qualities to consult, and no much larger clone falls within one base. Each collaborating institution followed its own protocols to collect whole blood in K2EDTA tubes. Collaborator samples were shipped for TCRbeta analysis as frozen whole blood, isolated PBMCs, or DNA extracted from either sample type. This specimen belongs to a study of blood T cell repertoires in COVID-19 (dated by TCRdb to 2019 to 2021). Study-wide context: Samples from collaborators originated in the United States, Italy and Spain and spanned both the acute and convalescent phases of COVID-19. Deeply sampled blood TCRbeta repertoires from subjects exposed to, actively infected with, or recovered from COVID-19 were included in the dataset. Samples were obtained from the ongoing ImmuneRACE study (first 160 participants) and from over 1,000 subjects provided by 6 global collaborators. Nearly every sample came with metadata listing a de-identified subject ID, COVID-19 status, age in years and sex. The repertoires were released in a freely available public database meant as a resource for research on the immune response to SARS-CoV-2. The material from the prospective study consisted of cDNA or gDNA derived from T cells, B-cell-depleted T cells, or PBMCs. Where available, HLA class I and class II types were taken from metadata supplied by the sample provider and were not determined by assay-based typing. What the work shows at the level of the full study, not this receptor alone: How much clinical and demographic metadata was included differed by source and by participant, and the metadata was provided uncurated.

Its CDR3 holds 16 amino acids, cysteine through phenylalanine. Only the CDR3 region is kept as DNA, spanning 48 bases read in frame from base 1. Trimmed from V: 3 bases; trimmed from J: 7 bases; junction bases lacking a gene match: 10. The germline V gene yields MDHEN for CDR1 and SYDVKM for CDR2. TCRbeta CDR3 regions were amplified from genomic DNA using the immunoSEQ Assay, a bias-controlled multiplex PCR. The published analysis was carried out like this. The number of nucleated cells in each sample was estimated from the amplification of reference gene primers within the assay. To quantify the absolute abundance of each unique TCRbeta CDR3 rearrangement, sequence reads were collapsed and filtered. For each sample, productive Simpson clonality was calculated as the square root of Simpson's diversity index over productive rearrangements. TCRdb took this table from immuneACCESS and kept in-frame rearrangements with V and J called. Such tables lack part of the clones; where checked against another copy, unresolved V genes explain under half of the gap, and the rest is unexplained. The DNA was the basis for D and trimming; V, J and clone size are from that table. The sample includes some 150,000 clones, with about 86% observed a single time. Roughly 7.3% of the sample rests with the top ten.

Sequencing was carried out using peripheral blood. The sequence was obtained from a woman aged 80 or older in a cohort sampled during active or convalescent COVID-19. The chain is assembled from TRBV28 and TRBJ2-1; TRBD2 agrees with 9 junctional bases. At the DNA level, the sequence is TGTGCCAGCAGTTTCCGTCTAGCGGGGTATGAAAATGAGCAGTTCTTC. Its protein product is CASSFRLAGYENEQFF.